This T cell receptor beta chain comes out of a study of CD8 T cells in ankylosing spondylitis. Molecular-barcoded quantitative 5'-RACE produced these TCR beta libraries. Each CDR3 protein is one row after TCRdb ran MiXCR on the 5' RACE reads. The sample lists more than 250,000 distinct CDR3 sequences, more than 9% occurring once. CDR1 and CDR2 (germline): SGHAT, FQNNGV. CDR3 size: 16 residues. V was pared by 3 bases and J by 5 bases, with 16 bases between. The sequence was collected from a female donor with ankylosing spondylitis or in good health (not recorded which). Material: blood, either unsorted or a sorted T cell fraction (not recorded which). The rearrangement links TRBV11-2 to TRBJ2-2; D remains unclear. DNA of the CDR3: TGTGCCAGCAGCTTGGTCCCCGACCTGAGTACCGGGGAGCTGTTTTTT. Translated, it gives CASSLVPDLSTGELFF.